The 30 T cell receptor beta chains reported below all come from one sample, sequenced in a study of blood T cell repertoires in COVID-19. Assay used: immunoSEQ multiplex PCR; TCRdb lists only in-frame clones, some missing. The table has 150,000 or so clones, about 89% seen once. The specimen sequenced was peripheral blood. All receptors come from a man older than 75 with acute or convalescent COVID-19.

The gene calls are TRBV3-1 (or the pseudogene TRBV3-2) and TRBJ2-7; a weak D match, TRBD1 (6 bases). Trimming cost V 0 bases and J 7 bases, with 13 bases left between them. There are 14 residues in the CDR3. CDR1 LGHDT and CDR2 YNNKEL come from the germline V gene (reference sequence). CDR3 DNA sequence: TGTGCCAGCAGCCAAGAAGTGGCAGGGGCAGAGCAGTACTTC. Translated: CASSQEVAGAEQYF.

The chain couples TRBV7-8 to TRBJ1-1, with D perhaps TRBD1 (6 bases). The germline gives CDR1 SGHVS, CDR2 FQNEAQ. Trimming pared 2 bases from V and 4 bases from J, leaving 8 bases between. The CDR3 is 13 amino acids. CDR3 in DNA: TGTGCCAGCAGCTTAACAGGGCCCACTGAAGCTTTCTTT. This gives the protein CASSLTGPTEAFF.

The gene calls are TRBV3-1 (or the pseudogene TRBV3-2) and TRBJ2-3, with 12 bases that match TRBD2. The CDR3 contains 17 residues. Germline CDR1 LGHDT, CDR2 YNNKEL (reference sequence). Germline trimming cut 2 bases from V and 4 bases from J; bases unmatched to any gene: 7. CDR3 coding DNA: TGTGCCAGCAGCCAACGTCCTAGCGGGAGGGTAGCAGATACGCAGTATTTT. Residues: CASSQRPSGRVADTQYF.

This rearrangement joins TRBV10-2 to TRBJ2-6; D might be TRBD2 (5 bases). Trimming cost V 6 bases and J 0 bases, with 15 bases left between them. The CDR3 loop spans 17 amino acids. Germline loops: CDR1 WSHSY, CDR2 SAAADI. As DNA, the CDR3 is TGCGCCAGCAGAGGAGCGGAAGGCTACTCTGGGGCCAACGTCCTGACTTTC. Encoded protein: CASRGAEGYSGANVLTF.

The chain combines TRBV3-1 (or the pseudogene TRBV3-2) with TRBJ1-2; 8 bases agree with TRBD1. The CDR3 sequence is 14 residues long. From germline, CDR1 is LGHDT and CDR2 YNNKEL (reference sequence). V trimming: 1 base; J trimming: 4 bases; junction bases outside the gene matches: 2. The CDR3 here is CASSQGTGGYGYTF. The CDR3 DNA reads as TGTGCCAGCAGCCAAGGCACAGGGGGCTATGGCTACACCTTC.

This clone was picked up one time. V usage is TRBV28 and J usage is TRBJ1-5, with D perhaps TRBD1 (5 bases). Trimming cost V 4 bases and J 0 bases, with 16 bases left between them. Germline assignment: CDR1 MDHEN and CDR2 SYDVKM. The CDR3 is 17 residues long. The CDR3 reads CASSWRRTGDSNQPQHF. The CDR3, as DNA: TGTGCCAGCAGTTGGCGCCGGACGGGGGATAGCAATCAGCCCCAGCATTTT.

The chain joins TRBV18 to TRBJ1-2; a weak D match, TRBD1 (5 bases). Deletions cut 4 bases from V and 3 bases from J, with 9 bases between. CDR1 KGHSH and CDR2 LQKENI come from the germline V gene. The length of the CDR3 is 13 residues. The DNA for the CDR3 is TGTGCCAGCTCACTCACAGGAGACTATGGCTACACCTTC. Its protein is CASSLTGDYGYTF.

This chain links TRBV28 with TRBJ2-7; D is uncertain. The V gene's germline CDR1 is MDHEN and CDR2 SYDVKM. V lost 7 bases to trimming and J lost 5 bases, with 9 bases between them. This CDR3 has 11 amino acids. DNA for the CDR3: TGTGCCAGCACCACTATAGACGAGCAGTACTTC. Its protein is CASTTIDEQYF.

This sequence joins TRBV6-5 and TRBJ2-7, with a possible D match to TRBD1 (5 bases). Trimming removed 5 bases from V and 2 bases from J, with 7 bases in between. The germline V gene has CDR1 MNHEY and CDR2 SVGAGI. This CDR3 is built from 12 residues. The CDR3 sequence: CASSRGPYEQYF. Written as DNA, the CDR3 is TGTGCCAGCAGTAGGGGCCCCTACGAGCAGTACTTC.

V is TRBV3-1 (or the pseudogene TRBV3-2) and J is TRBJ2-5; TRBD2 agrees at 13 bases. Unmatched junction bases numbered 7, after V lost 4 bases and J lost 5 bases. CDR1 and CDR2 from the germline V gene are LGHDT and YNNKEL (reference sequence). The CDR3 length is 16 residues. DNA for the CDR3: TGTGCCAGCAGCCTCCGGACTAGCGGGGGTTGGGAGACCCAGTACTTC. Residues: CASSLRTSGGWETQYF.

The chain has TRBV30 and TRBJ1-6; 11 bases are a match to TRBD1. Germline V gene data show CDR1 as GTSNPN and CDR2 as SVGIG (reference sequence). The trim removed 2 bases at V and 5 bases at J, leaving 5 bases unmatched. The CDR3 runs 16 residues. The CDR3 DNA is TGTGCCTGGAGTCGGACAGGGGGCATGGATAATTCACCCCTCCACTTT. It codes for CAWSRTGGMDNSPLHF.

The chain recombines TRBV5-4 with TRBJ2-5; possibly TRBD2 for D (6 bases). The V gene lost 3 bases and the J gene lost 3 bases, with 18 bases spanning the gap. CDR3 length equals 16 residues. Germline CDR1 is SGHNT and CDR2 is YYREEE (reference sequence). CDR3 nucleotide sequence: TGTGCCAGCAGCTCCACTTTTTCGGGAGCTAAAGAGACCCAGTACTTC. Translated, it gives CASSSTFSGAKETQYF. Full variable domain (rest looked up from reference TRBV5-4 and TRBJ2-5): ETGVTQSPTHLIKTRGQQVTLRCSSQSGHNTVSWYQQALGQGPQFIFQYYREEENGRGNFPPRFSGLQFPNYSSELNVNALELDDSALYLCASSSTFSGAKETQYFGPGTRLLVL.

This clone has a single count. V is TRBV5-1 and J is TRBJ2-7, with 8 bases aligning to TRBD1. The V gene's germline CDR1 is SGHRS and CDR2 YFSETQ. The CDR3 totals 15 residues. With V trimmed by 3 bases and J by 5 bases, 10 bases remained unmatched. The CDR3, as DNA: TGCGCCAGCAGCTCCCTAGGACAGGGTGTACACGAGCAGTACTTC. Amino acids: CASSSLGQGVHEQYF.

The gene calls are TRBV7-6 and TRBJ2-3; TRBD2 aligns across 9 bases. This CDR3 is 17 amino acids long. The V gene's germline CDR1 is SGHVS and CDR2 FNYEAQ. Trimming at V came to 2 bases and at J to 0 bases, leaving 6 bases not matched to a gene. CDR3 DNA: TGTGCCAGCAGCTTACAAGCGGGGGGCCGTAGCACAGATACGCAGTATTTT. Amino acid sequence: CASSLQAGGRSTDTQYF.

The rearrangement uses TRBV7-9 and TRBJ2-3; possible D gene TRBD1, 6 bases. V gave up 6 bases and J gave up 1 base, with 17 bases separating them. Germline-derived CDR1 and CDR2 are SEHNR and FQNEAQ (reference sequence). The CDR3 spans 16 residues. The CDR3: CASSLTQGTGTDTQYF. CDR3 nucleotides: TGTGCCAGCAGTCTTACACAGGGAACCGGCACAGATACGCAGTATTTT. Combining the CDR3 with reference TRBV7-9 and TRBJ2-3 gives the whole variable domain DTGVSQNPRHKITKRGQNVTFRCDPISEHNRLYWYRQTLGQGPEFLTYFQNEAQLEKSRLLSDRFSAERPKGSFSTLEIQRTEQGDSAMYLCASSLTQGTGTDTQYFGPGTRLTVL.

The rearrangement links TRBV7-2 to TRBJ1-4, with D tentatively TRBD1 (5 bases). The CDR3 has 14 residues. CDR1 and CDR2 from the germline V gene are SGHTA and FQGNSA. Trimming stripped 5 bases from V and 7 bases from J, with 14 bases between. CDR3 DNA: TGTGCCAGCAGCCGGGACTATACCTCTGAAAAACTGTTTTTT. It translates to CASSRDYTSEKLFF.

The chain couples TRBV5-1 to TRBJ1-2; D gene ambiguous. The CDR3 runs 15 residues. The V gene's germline CDR1 is SGHRS and CDR2 YFSETQ. Trimming took 1 base from V and 4 from J, leaving 14 bases between them. As DNA, the CDR3 is TGCGCCAGCAGCTTGTCCCAGACACGCGCCTATGGCTACACCTTC. Its protein product is CASSLSQTRAYGYTF.

This clone was counted a single time. The V call is TRBV18, the J call TRBJ1-1, with 7 bases aligning to TRBD1. With 3 bases clipped from V and 3 bases from J, the junction kept 4 bases outside the gene matches. CDR1 and CDR2 from the germline V gene are KGHSH and LQKENI. The CDR3 is made up of 14 amino acids. For the CDR3, the DNA is TGTGCCAGCTCACCGACAGGGACGTACACTGAAGCTTTCTTT. It codes for CASSPTGTYTEAFF. Full variable domain (missing parts from reference TRBV18 and TRBJ1-1): NAGVMQNPRHLVRRRGQEARLRCSPMKGHSHVYWYRQLPEEGLKFMVYLQKENIIDESGMPKERFSAEFPKEGPSILRIQQVVRGDSAAYFCASSPTGTYTEAFFGQGTRLTVV.

CDR3: CASSIDYTGELFF. The CDR3 nucleotides are TGTGCCAGTAGTATAGACTACACCGGGGAGCTGTTTTTT. V is TRBV19 and J is TRBJ2-2; D uncertain. Germline CDR1 is LNHDA and CDR2 is SQIVND (reference sequence). The CDR3 runs to 13 residues. Trimming took off 0 bases at V and 3 bases at J, with 2 bases between the two ends.

For the CDR3, the DNA is TGCGCCAGCAGTGAGGGACTAGCGGAGAGCACAGATACGCAGTATTTT. This gives the protein CASSEGLAESTDTQYF. J is TRBJ2-3 and V is TRBV10-1; 10 bases map to TRBD2. The germline gives CDR1 WNHNN, CDR2 SYGVQD (reference sequence). The J segment lost 0 bases and the V segment lost 2 bases, leaving 2 bases of the junction unmatched. The CDR3 spans 16 residues.

The J gene is TRBJ1-6, the V gene TRBV5-4; possibly TRBD1 for D (5 bases). V dropped 0 bases and J dropped 9 bases, with 10 bases sitting between them. This CDR3 comprises 14 residues. Germline CDR1 SGHNT, CDR2 YYREEE (reference sequence). CDR3 nucleotide sequence: TGTGCCAGCAGCTTGGTCAGGGCAAGTTCACCCCTCCACTTT. It encodes CASSLVRASSPLHF.

The V and J genes are TRBV27 and TRBJ1-6, with 8 nucleotides matching TRBD1. Germline-derived CDR1 and CDR2 are MNHEY and SMNVEV (reference sequence). J lost 7 bases, V lost 6 bases, and 20 bases had no gene match. This CDR3 contains 19 residues. The CDR3 bases are TGTGCCAGCAGGAAAGGGGGACAGGCTTTTCGTTCCCCAAATTCACCCCTCCACTTT. Translation: CASRKGGQAFRSPNSPLHF.

V gene TRBV30 combines with J gene TRBJ2-3; D perhaps matches TRBD1 (7 bases). Germline CDR1 GTSNPN, CDR2 SVGIG (reference sequence). V lost 2 bases to trimming and J lost 4 bases, with 13 bases between them. The CDR3 sequence is 14 residues long. The CDR3 here is CAWSPGGSADTQYF. CDR3 DNA: TGTGCCTGGAGTCCAGGGGGGAGCGCAGATACGCAGTATTTT.

The chain recombines TRBV6-5 with TRBJ2-3; D perhaps matches TRBD2 (6 bases). This CDR3 spans 13 amino acids. Trimming pared 6 bases from V and 0 bases from J, leaving 7 bases between. Per germline, CDR1 MNHEY and CDR2 SVGAGI. Here the CDR3 reads CASRGTSTDTQYF. CDR3 nucleotides: TGTGCCAGCAGGGGGACTAGCACAGATACGCAGTATTTT.

The chain combines TRBV5-6 with TRBJ2-1; D is perhaps TRBD2 (7 bases). The CDR3 spans 17 residues. The germline gives CDR1 SGHDT, CDR2 YYEEEE. V shed 4 bases and J shed 4 bases, with 21 bases lying between them. The CDR3 loop is CASSLEMAGASYNEQFF. CDR3 sequence (DNA): TGTGCCAGCAGCCTGGAAATGGCGGGGGCCTCTTACAATGAGCAGTTCTTC. Supplemented by reference TRBV5-6 and TRBJ2-1, the full variable domain reads DAGVTQSPTHLIKTRGQQVTLRCSPKSGHDTVSWYQQALGQGPQFIFQYYEEEERQRGNFPDRFSGHQFPNYSSELNVNALLLGDSALYLCASSLEMAGASYNEQFFGPGTRLTVL.

The V call is TRBV6-5, the J call TRBJ1-2; 7 nucleotides match TRBD1. Germline trimming cut 1 base from V and 8 bases from J; bases unmatched to any gene: 10. Germline V gene sequence: CDR1 MNHEY, CDR2 SVGAGI. CDR3 size: 15 residues. CDR3 bases: TGTGCCAGCAGTTACTTAGCCGACAGGGTCATCGGCTACACCTTC. Translation gives CASSYLADRVIGYTF.

The V call is TRBV18, the J call TRBJ2-3; weak D call: TRBD2 (5 bases). V dropped 5 bases and J dropped 1 base, with 13 bases sitting between them. This CDR3 contains 15 residues. Germline-derived CDR1 and CDR2 are KGHSH and LQKENI. The CDR3 DNA sequence: TGTGCCAGCTCAACCAACTTGGGAGGCACAGATACGCAGTATTTT. It is translated as CASSTNLGGTDTQYF.

J is TRBJ2-2 and V is TRBV6-6; weak D call: TRBD2 (6 bases). Germline CDR1 is MNHNY and CDR2 is SVGAGI (reference sequence). V lost 7 bases, J lost 0 bases, and 12 bases lay in between. The CDR3 is 15 amino acids. CDR3 bases: TGTGCCAGCAACGCCGGGACTGCGAACACCGGGGAGCTGTTTTTT. Amino acid sequence: CASNAGTANTGELFF.

The chain is built from TRBV7-2 and TRBJ2-5, with D possibly being TRBD1 (6 bases). Deletions cut 2 bases from V and 5 bases from J, with 12 bases between. This CDR3 has 14 amino acids. CDR1 and CDR2 from the germline V gene are SGHTA and FQGNSA. In nucleotides, the CDR3 is TGTGCCAGCAGCTTATGGCAGGGGTCGGAGACCCAGTACTTC. This encodes CASSLWQGSETQYF.

The rearrangement uses TRBV5-1 and TRBJ1-5; tentative D call: TRBD1 (5 bases). This CDR3 contains 13 residues. Germline CDR1 SGHRS, CDR2 YFSETQ. V dropped 3 bases and J dropped 7 bases, with 11 bases sitting between them. Here the CDR3 DNA reads TGCGCCAGCAGCTGGGACTCAGGCCAGCCCCAGCATTTT. The encoded protein is CASSWDSGQPQHF.